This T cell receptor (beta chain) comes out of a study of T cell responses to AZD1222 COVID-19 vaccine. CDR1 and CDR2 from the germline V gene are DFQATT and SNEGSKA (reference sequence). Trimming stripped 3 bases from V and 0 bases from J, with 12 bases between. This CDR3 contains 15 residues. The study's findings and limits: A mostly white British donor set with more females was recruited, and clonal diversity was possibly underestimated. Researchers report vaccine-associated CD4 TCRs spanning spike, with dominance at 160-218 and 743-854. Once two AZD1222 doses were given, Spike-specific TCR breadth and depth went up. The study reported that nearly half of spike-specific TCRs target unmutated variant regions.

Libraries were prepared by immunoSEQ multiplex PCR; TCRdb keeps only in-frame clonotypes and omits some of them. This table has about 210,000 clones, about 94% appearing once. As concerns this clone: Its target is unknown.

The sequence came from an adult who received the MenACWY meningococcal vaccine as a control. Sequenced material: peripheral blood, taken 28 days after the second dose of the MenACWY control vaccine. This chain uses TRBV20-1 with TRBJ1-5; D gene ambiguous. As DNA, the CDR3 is TGCAGTGCTAGTCGCAGCGGATATAGCAATCAGCCCCAGCATTTT. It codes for CSASRSGYSNQPQHF.